These 18 T cell receptor beta chains were all obtained from the same sample, sequenced in a study of CD8+ T cells in alopecia areata. After isolation, RNA underwent reverse transcription to generate cDNA as the sequencing template. The method was immunoSEQ multiplex PCR; TCRdb's version includes in-frame clones alone and lacks a portion of them. The table shows some 150,000 clones, with roughly 64% occurring only once. The sample here was CD4+ T cells sorted from blood, taken at week 0. Receptors originate from a human donor with alopecia areata.

V is TRBV13 and J is TRBJ2-2; D is undetermined. Germline lookup yields CDR1 PRHDT and CDR2 FYEKMQ (reference sequence). Trimming stripped 4 bases from V and 0 bases from J, with 12 bases between. The CDR3 covers 16 residues. The CDR3, as DNA: TGTGCCAGCAGCTCCCCGCGATTTGCGAACACCGGGGAGCTGTTTTTT. Translation: CASSSPRFANTGELFF.

The gene calls are TRBV19 and TRBJ1-1; D remains unclear. Trimming shortened V by 0 bases and J by 0 bases, and 11 bases separated the two germline ends. CDR1 is LNHDA, CDR2 SQIVND, per germline (reference sequence). The CDR3 loop spans 16 amino acids. CDR3 amino acids: CASSIDSGRMNTEAFF. In DNA, the CDR3 is TGTGCCAGTAGTATAGATTCGGGCAGGATGAACACTGAAGCTTTCTTT. Full variable domain (missing parts from reference TRBV19 and TRBJ1-1): DGGITQSPKYLFRKEGQNVTLSCEQNLNHDAMYWYRQDPGQGLRLIYYSQIVNDFQKGDIAEGYSVSREKKESFPLTVTSAQKNPTAFYLCASSIDSGRMNTEAFFGQGTRLTVV.

This chain connects TRBV30 to TRBJ2-4, with 7 bases identical to TRBD1. The CDR3 has 13 residues. Germline CDR1 and CDR2: GTSNPN and SVGIG (reference sequence). Germline trimming cut 5 bases from V and 0 bases from J; bases unmatched to any gene: 1. CDR3 DNA sequence: TGTGCCTGGGACAGGGCAGCCAAAAACATTCAGTACTTC. Its protein is CAWDRAAKNIQYF. Based on the CDR3 plus reference TRBV30 and TRBJ2-4, the full variable domain is SQTIHQWPATLVQPVGSPLSLECTVEGTSNPNLYWYRQAAGRGLQLLFYSVGIGQISSEVPQNLSASRPQDRQFILSSKKLLLSDSGFYLCAWDRAAKNIQYFGAGTRLSVL.

The chain employs TRBV28 and TRBJ2-1; the D is unclear. This CDR3 region has 16 residues. Deletions cut 6 bases from V and 0 bases from J, with 15 bases between. The germline gives CDR1 MDHEN, CDR2 SYDVKM. CDR3 bases: TGTGCCAGCAGCACCGACCCGGCGACCTCCTACAATGAGCAGTTCTTC. The encoded protein is CASSTDPATSYNEQFF.

This clone was seen a handful of times. This chain links TRBV4-1 with TRBJ1-2, with D possibly matching TRBD1 (6 bases). CDR3 length: 14 amino acids. The ends were cut back, 2 bases at V and 6 bases at J, with 13 bases in the middle. Germline V gene lookup returns CDR1 MGHRA and CDR2 YSYEKL. The CDR3 bases are TGCGCCAGCAGCCAACAGGGGCATTTTGATGGCTACACCTTC. Translating it yields CASSQQGHFDGYTF.

There are a few counts of this clone. The chain couples TRBV11-3 to TRBJ2-1; D is undetermined. With 1 base removed from V and 6 bases from J, the gap between germline ends came to 10 bases. The CDR3 loop spans 14 amino acids. In germline, CDR1 is SGHNT, CDR2 YENEEA. The CDR3 loop is CASSLVDLRNEQFF. The CDR3 region has the DNA TGTGCCAGCAGCTTAGTTGACCTACGCAATGAGCAGTTCTTC.

V usage is TRBV29-1 and J usage is TRBJ2-1, with D hard to call. V shed 3 bases and J shed 7 bases, with 13 bases lying between them. Looked up from germline, CDR1 is SQVTM and CDR2 is ANQGSEA. The CDR3 runs 13 residues. CDR3 DNA sequence: TGCAGCGTTGACCGCGCGGAGAGGAATGAGCAGTTCTTC. It codes for CSVDRAERNEQFF.

The chain combines TRBV15 with TRBJ1-1; D may be TRBD1 (5 bases). The germline V gene encodes CDR1 LNHNV and CDR2 YYDKDF (reference sequence). With 8 bases removed from V and 5 bases from J, the gap between germline ends came to 15 bases. This CDR3 has 13 residues. The CDR3 nucleotides are TGTGCCACCGGGGGTGAGGGGCGGACTGAAGCTTTCTTT. Its protein is CATGGEGRTEAFF.

This clone has just a few counts. V is TRBV29-1 and J is TRBJ2-5; perhaps TRBD1 as D (5 bases). V was shortened by 6 bases and J by 5 bases, with 19 bases between the two germline ends. Germline V gene lookup returns CDR1 SQVTM and CDR2 ANQGSEA. The CDR3 length is 14 residues. The CDR3 region has the DNA TGCAGCGTCACGGACACCACGGCGATGGAGACCCAGTACTTC. Encoded protein: CSVTDTTAMETQYF.

The rearrangement joins TRBV15 to TRBJ2-7; TRBD1 aligns across 9 bases. The CDR3 contains 15 residues. Per the germline V gene, CDR1 is LNHNV and CDR2 is YYDKDF (reference sequence). V lost 3 bases to trimming and J lost 5 bases; unmatched junction nucleotides: 8. For the CDR3, the DNA is TGTGCCACCAGCAGTCTAGGACAGGGGTCGCACGAGCAGTACTTC. Residues: CATSSLGQGSHEQYF.

As concerns this clone: Relative to the germline gene, one junction end is altered; a read error may explain this. The genes are TRBV30 and TRBJ1-3; D may be TRBD1 (5 bases). Germline V gene sequence: CDR1 GTSNPN, CDR2 SVGIG (reference sequence). This CDR3 is 11 amino acids long. CDR3: CAWSPQTVGDF. The CDR3 region has the DNA TGTGCCTGGAGTCCCCAGACAGTTGGGGATTTT.

J is TRBJ2-5 and V is TRBV23-1; 7 bases align to TRBD1. TRBV23-1 is an open reading frame, and its role is uncertain. Trimming cost V 2 bases and J 4 bases; bases outside gene matches: 13. The CDR3 runs to 17 residues. CDR3 region: CASSQPDRALLRETQYF. In nucleotides, the CDR3 is TGCGCCAGCAGTCAACCCGACAGGGCCCTGCTCCGAGAGACCCAGTACTTC.

This clone came up a few times. The chain uses TRBV7-2 and TRBJ2-3, with D perhaps matching TRBD1 (6 bases). CDR3 size: 15 residues. Germline assignment: CDR1 SGHTA and CDR2 FQGNSA. V was clipped by 0 bases and J by 6 bases, with 13 bases between them. The CDR3 bases are TGTGCCAGCAGCTTAGCGGGGGCCGCACGGGATACGCAGTATTTT. Its protein product is CASSLAGAARDTQYF.

This clone has only a few counts. The chain uses TRBV9 and TRBJ2-5; perhaps D is TRBD1 or TRBD2 (6 bases each). The V end was cut by 3 bases, the J end by 2 bases, with 14 bases between. From germline, CDR1 is SGDLS and CDR2 YYNGEE. This CDR3 is built from 15 residues. The CDR3 DNA sequence: TGTGCCAGCAGCGCGGGGGCGGGCGGACAAGAGACCCAGTACTTC. Protein product: CASSAGAGGQETQYF.

This clone was counted a few times. The J gene is TRBJ1-1, the V gene TRBV7-9; no clear D gene. The CDR3 length is 12 residues. V was pared by 3 bases and J by 4 bases, with 6 bases between. Germline CDR1 is SEHNR and CDR2 is FQNEAQ (reference sequence). The CDR3 region is CASSLDFTEAFF. The CDR3, as DNA: TGTGCCAGCAGCTTGGATTTCACTGAAGCTTTCTTT.

The chain is built from TRBV30 and TRBJ2-2; D ambiguous. The CDR3 runs 14 residues. Trimming took 3 bases from V and 4 from J, leaving 12 bases between them. The germline V gene encodes CDR1 GTSNPN and CDR2 SVGIG (reference sequence). CDR3 in amino acids: CAWSSYEVTGELFF. Written as DNA, the CDR3 is TGTGCCTGGAGCTCTTACGAGGTCACCGGGGAGCTGTTTTTT.

The sample holds a few counts of this clone. V is TRBV4-2 and J is TRBJ2-2; tentative D call: TRBD2 (7 bases). From germline, CDR1 is LGHNA and CDR2 YNFKEQ. The V end lost 4 bases, the J end lost 0 bases, and 12 bases lay between the germline ends. The CDR3 totals 16 residues. CDR3 bases: TGTGCCAGCAGCCTAAAAGGGGGGGCGAACACCGGGGAGCTGTTTTTT. Translating it yields CASSLKGGANTGELFF.

The table lists this clone with a few counts. The chain joins TRBV30 to TRBJ2-2, with 7 positions matching TRBD1. The V segment lost 0 bases and the J segment 8 bases; nucleotides outside the gene matches: 3. The CDR3 contains 13 residues. The V gene's germline CDR1 is GTSNPN and CDR2 SVGIG (reference sequence). DNA of the CDR3: TGTGCCTGGAGTGTAATGGGACAGGGGGAGCTGTTTTTT. Its protein product is CAWSVMGQGELFF.